A selection of T cell receptor beta chains follows, all from one sample in a study of long-term antiretroviral therapy in people with HIV. Clones were sequenced by immunoSEQ multiplex PCR, and TCRdb holds only the in-frame ones, with some missing. The sample records under 50,000 clones, around 85% being singletons. The sample consisted of unsorted PBMCs, taken 3.1 years after starting antiretroviral therapy. Source of these receptors: a woman aged 50 to 60 with HIV. The CDR3 runs from the conserved cysteine through the conserved F or W. The D gene is left open where the match is weak. Where a row states a size, it is once, few, many or the class of an expanded clone; other rows omit it.

V gene	J gene	clone size	D gene	CDR3 DNA	CDR3 protein
TRBV6-5	TRBJ2-7	NA	TRBD1	TGTGCCAGCAGTTACCTAGGGACAGGGAACTACGAGCAGTACTTC	CASSYLGTGNYEQYF
TRBV12-5	TRBJ1-5	NA	TRBD1	TGTGCTAGTGCCCCGGGACAGTCTAGCAATCAGCCCCAGCATTTT	CASAPGQSSNQPQHF
TRBV13	TRBJ2-7	NA	NA	TGTGCCAGCAGCTCGGGGATGACAGGCGAGCAGTACTTC	CASSSGMTGEQYF
TRBV7-2	TRBJ2-7	once	TRBD2	TGTGCCAGCAGCTTAGCGCCTAGCGGGGGGGGAGAGGCCTACGAGCAGTACTTC	CASSLAPSGGGEAYEQYF
TRBV7-9	TRBJ1-1	NA	TRBD1	TGTGCCAGCAGAAATAGGGCAGGGGGATTAGACACTGAAGCTTTCTTT	CASRNRAGGLDTEAFF
TRBV14	TRBJ1-2	NA	TRBD1	TGTGCCAGCAGCCTAACACAGGGGGCGGACTATGGCTACACCTTC	CASSLTQGADYGYTF
TRBV2	TRBJ1-2	NA	NA	TGTGCCAGCAGTGTTGAGAGTTACTATGGCTACACCTTC	CASSVESYYGYTF
TRBV11-2	TRBJ2-2	NA	NA	TGTGCCAGCAGCCTAGTGGGATTTGGGGAGCTGTTTTTT	CASSLVGFGELFF
TRBV7-9	TRBJ1-2	NA	TRBD1	TGTGCCAGCAGCCCGGGACAGAGCTTTTTCTATGGCTACACCTTC	CASSPGQSFFYGYTF
TRBV25-1	TRBJ1-1	NA	TRBD1	TGTGCCAGCAGTTCCCGGGACAGGGGTCTCATGAACACTGAAGCTTTCTTT	CASSSRDRGLMNTEAFF
TRBV11-2	TRBJ2-7	NA	NA	TGTGCCAGCAGCCCAACACCGTGGGAGCAGTACTTC	CASSPTPWEQYF
TRBV11-1	TRBJ2-1	NA	NA	TGTGCCAGCAGCTTAGATTCGCTAGGGGGGCGATACAATGAGCAGTTCTTC	CASSLDSLGGRYNEQFF
TRBV11-2	TRBJ2-3	once	NA	TGTGCCAGCAGCTCACGGAGGGACTCCCCCACACGCACAGATACGCAGTATTTT	CASSSRRDSPTRTDTQYF
TRBV15	TRBJ2-6	NA	NA	TGTGCCACCAGCAGAGATACAGGGCTTGGGGCCAACGTCCTGACTTTC	CATSRDTGLGANVLTF
TRBV5-1	TRBJ2-6	NA	TRBD1	TGCGCCAGCAGCTTGGGTACAGGGGACGCTGGGGCCAACGTCCTGACTTTC	CASSLGTGDAGANVLTF
TRBV9	TRBJ2-5	NA	NA	TGTGCCAGCAGCGGATACAGGGAAGGAGAGACCCAGTACTTC	CASSGYREGETQYF
TRBV30	TRBJ1-3	NA	NA	TGTGCCTGGAGTGTACGAGGAGGGGGAAACACCATATATTTT	CAWSVRGGGNTIYF
TRBV11-3	TRBJ2-1	NA	NA	TGTGCCAGCAGCTATGAAACGGATGAGCAGTTCTTC	CASSYETDEQFF
TRBV5-6	TRBJ2-7	few	NA	TGTGCCAGCGGGGCCGGTTACGAGCAGTACTTC	CASGAGYEQYF
TRBV6-1	TRBJ2-6	NA	NA	TGTGCCAGCCAGGGAGGGGCCAACGTCCTGACTTTC	CASQGGANVLTF
TRBV21-1	TRBJ1-5	NA	NA	TGTGCCAGCACCAAACCGGAGGAAGGCAATCAGCCCCAGCATTTT	CASTKPEEGNQPQHF
TRBV18	TRBJ1-1	NA	NA	TGTGCCAGCTCACCAATGGGCAGGGAGGGCTCTGAAGCTTTCTTT	CASSPMGREGSEAFF
TRBV2	TRBJ2-1	NA	TRBD1	TGTGCCAGCATGCCAGGGGGAATTTACAATGAGCAGTTCTTC	CASMPGGIYNEQFF
TRBV12-5	TRBJ1-2	NA	NA	TGTGCTAGTGGTTTGGTACAGAACTATGGCTACACCTTC	CASGLVQNYGYTF
TRBV7-9	TRBJ2-3	NA	TRBD2	TGTGCCAGCAGCTTAGCGGGGAGGGCAGATACGCAGTATTTT	CASSLAGRADTQYF
TRBV7-9	TRBJ2-7	NA	TRBD1	TGTGCCAGCAGCTTAAGGGACAGGTCCACCTACGAGCAGTACTTC	CASSLRDRSTYEQYF
TRBV9	TRBJ2-7	NA	NA	TGTGCCAGCAGCCCACAGATGAGCTCCTACGAGCAGTACTTC	CASSPQMSSYEQYF
TRBV15	TRBJ1-5	once	TRBD1	TGTGCCACCAGCAGAGACAGGGGGAATCAGCCCCAGCATTTT	CATSRDRGNQPQHF
TRBV5-8	TRBJ1-5	NA	NA	TGTGCCAGCAGCTTGTTGGGGGCCTTAAATCAGCCCCAGCATTTT	CASSLLGALNQPQHF
TRBV5-1	TRBJ2-7	NA	NA	TGCGCCAGCAGCCCGGACCCCACGGCCAGGGCCTACGAGCAGTACTTC	CASSPDPTARAYEQYF
TRBV5-1	TRBJ1-1	NA	TRBD1	TGCGCCAGCAGCCATAGTCAGGGGGTGAACACTGAAGCTTTCTTT	CASSHSQGVNTEAFF
TRBV6-5	TRBJ1-4	NA	TRBD1	TGTGCCAGCAGTCTCGGACAGGGTCTAGGGGAAAAACTGTTTTTT	CASSLGQGLGEKLFF
TRBV9	TRBJ1-1	NA	TRBD1	TGTGCCAGCAGCGTGGGACAGGGGTTTAACACTGAAGCTTTCTTT	CASSVGQGFNTEAFF
TRBV6-4	TRBJ2-7	NA	TRBD1	TGTGCCAGCAGTAGGGACAGGGGCTACGAGCAGTACTTC	CASSRDRGYEQYF
TRBV5-4	TRBJ2-3	NA	TRBD1	TGTGCCAGCAGTTTAAACACAGGGGCTAACCTGGCGGATACGCAGTATTTT	CASSLNTGANLADTQYF
TRBV6-1	TRBJ2-3	NA	NA	TGTGCCCTAAAGGGGGGCTTGATATCCACAGATACGCAGTATTTT	CALKGGLISTDTQYF
TRBV9	TRBJ2-2	NA	TRBD1	TGTGCCAGCAGCACCCGGGACAGTATTACCACCGGGGAGCTGTTTTTT	CASSTRDSITTGELFF
TRBV9	TRBJ1-4	NA	TRBD1	TGTGCCAGCAGCCAGGGACAGATGAATGAAAAACTGTTTTTT	CASSQGQMNEKLFF
TRBV9	TRBJ2-5	NA	TRBD2	TGTGCCAGCAGCGTAGGCGGGAGGGGTCAAGAGACCCAGTACTTC	CASSVGGRGQETQYF
TRBV5-1	TRBJ1-2	NA	TRBD1	TGCGCCAGCAGCTTGGACAGGGGATCCAACTATGGCTACACCTTC	CASSLDRGSNYGYTF
TRBV7-9	TRBJ1-3	few	NA	TGTGCCAGCAGCTTAGTAGGATCTGGCAACACCATATATTTT	CASSLVGSGNTIYF
TRBV18	TRBJ1-5	NA	TRBD1	TGTGCCAGCTCTCTGGGGACAGATAATCAGCCCCAGCATTTT	CASSLGTDNQPQHF
TRBV7-3	TRBJ2-3	NA	NA	TGTGCCAGCAGTCCCGGGACTCCGGGCGCAGATACGCAGTATTTT	CASSPGTPGADTQYF
TRBV6-5	TRBJ2-3	NA	NA	TGTGCCAGCAGTTACTCACCCGCACGGGGCGGTACGCAGTATTTT	CASSYSPARGGTQYF
TRBV12-5	TRBJ1-2	NA	TRBD1	TGTGCTAGTGGTTTCGCTACAGGGGGCAGAGCTAACTATGGCTACACCTTC	CASGFATGGRANYGYTF
TRBV7-3	TRBJ2-1	NA	TRBD2	TGTGCCAGCAGCTTTACTAGCGGGGGGGGCAATGAGCAGTTCTTC	CASSFTSGGGNEQFF
TRBV27	TRBJ2-5	NA	TRBD2	TGTGCCAGCAGTTTATCGAGCGAGCGGGGGACCCAGTACTTC	CASSLSSERGTQYF
TRBV29-1	TRBJ2-4	NA	TRBD2	TGCAGCGTGGGACTAGCGGGAAACATTCAGTACTTC	CSVGLAGNIQYF
TRBV27	TRBJ2-7	NA	NA	TGTGCCAGCGGGGCCGGGACTGCGACCTACGAGCAGTACTTC	CASGAGTATYEQYF
TRBV7-8	TRBJ1-3	NA	NA	TGTGCCAGCAGCTTACGCGGATCTGGAAACACCATATATTTT	CASSLRGSGNTIYF
TRBV2	TRBJ2-2	NA	NA	TGTGCCAGCAGTGAGTCGGCAGGGAAGGTCAGGGTGGACACCGGGGAGCTGTTTTTT	CASSESAGKVRVDTGELFF
TRBV5-1	TRBJ2-3	NA	NA	TGCGCCAGCAGCTCCACAGATACGCAGTATTTT	CASSSTDTQYF
TRBV4-1	TRBJ2-7	NA	TRBD1	TGCGCCAGCAGCCAAGATTGGCAGGGGGCCTACGAGCAGTACTTC	CASSQDWQGAYEQYF
TRBV5-4	TRBJ1-1	once	TRBD1	TGTGCCAGCAGCCTGGGGACAGGGAAGGGAGGGTTCGCTGAAGCTTTCTTT	CASSLGTGKGGFAEAFF
TRBV6-5	TRBJ2-7	NA	TRBD2	TGTGCCAGCAGTTACTCAGCGGGGAGAACCTACGAGCAGTACTTC	CASSYSAGRTYEQYF
TRBV5-5	TRBJ2-7	few	TRBD2	TGTGCCAGCGCCGGCAGCGGGGGGGCCATCAACGAGCAGTACTTC	CASAGSGGAINEQYF
TRBV5-1	TRBJ2-3	NA	TRBD1	TGCGCCAGCTCCCTCGGGACAGGGGGCACAGATACGCAGTATTTT	CASSLGTGGTDTQYF
TRBV30	TRBJ2-7	NA	TRBD2	TGTGCCTGGAGTGGACTAGCGGGGATTGAGCAGTACTTC	CAWSGLAGIEQYF